This is a list of T cell receptor beta chains from one sample in a study of T cells after yellow fever vaccination. TCRdb analysed the 5' RACE reads with MiXCR anew, one entry per CDR3 protein. The table includes about 330,000 distinct CDR3 sequences, around 6.8% detected once. The sequenced sample was PBMCs, obtained around 45 days after the first yellow fever vaccination. The receptor set was obtained from a man younger than 35 who received the YFV17D yellow fever vaccine. Each CDR3 is given without its conserved first and last residue. Fields, in order: J gene, V gene, clone size, CDR3 protein. Only part of the rows carry a size: once, few, many, or a class if the clone is expanded.

TRBJ2-2 TRBV12-3/TRBV12-4 . ASQRGGQLTGELF
TRBJ2-3 TRBV10-3 many AIRTTGTGTDTQY
TRBJ2-5 TRBV20-1 . STGGTQY
TRBJ2-6 TRBV6-1 few ASSEGRSHSGANVLT
TRBJ2-1 TRBV6-5 few ASSYTSGSYNEQF
TRBJ2-3 TRBV5-1 . ASGDDGTFDYTDTQY
TRBJ1-6 TRBV21-1 few ASSLGQAGSPLH
TRBJ2-2 TRBV7-2 . ASSLLPGPGELF
TRBJ2-3 TRBV7-2 . ASSLVPMTGSMNTQY
TRBJ2-5 TRBV5-1 many ASSGTGNYQETQY
TRBJ2-7 TRBV5-1 . ASSLAEGNVLNEQY
TRBJ2-2 TRBV5-1 many ASSLLSGGNTGELF
TRBJ2-1 TRBV6-2/TRBV6-3 . ASRPVSSYNEQF
TRBJ2-3 TRBV7-3 few ASAIGQVTDTQY
TRBJ2-1 TRBV20-1 . SARVWRGDLNEQF
TRBJ2-1 TRBV12-3/TRBV12-4 . ASSLARLAGDNEQF
TRBJ2-3 TRBV5-1 few ASRLGQDKNTQY
TRBJ2-1 TRBV25-1 . ASSWRRGAYNEQF
TRBJ2-7 TRBV20-1 . SASTRGLYEQY
TRBJ1-4 TRBV7-8 few ASSRPREKLF
TRBJ1-1 TRBV7-9 few ASSGRNTEAF
TRBJ2-2 TRBV6-1 . ATGGRVGLDTGELF
TRBJ1-2 TRBV9 many ASSIASRFGYT
TRBJ2-2 TRBV10-3 . AISGLAGEPNTGELS
TRBJ2-5 TRBV20-1 few AIYAGSGAQASKYQETQY
TRBJ2-5 TRBV6-2/TRBV6-3 few ASSYSSLLETQY
TRBJ2-1 TRBV7-3 . ASSVGGFAGGEQF
TRBJ1-1 TRBV20-1 many SPLSGVMNTEAF
TRBJ2-1 TRBV4-1 . ASSQEASGGYNEQF
TRBJ2-2 TRBV7-3 few ASSPGTGPGELF
TRBJ2-7 TRBV7-2 few ASSLAGTLRTEQY
TRBJ2-3 TRBV7-9 many ASSLGQGAADTQY
TRBJ2-5 TRBV5-1 few ASSLDTNGTQY
TRBJ2-3 TRBV10-2 few ASSEIRASDTQY
TRBJ2-5 TRBV25-1 few ASSEYRGRGQETQY
TRBJ1-2 TRBV4-3 . ASSQVGQEPYGYT
TRBJ1-1 TRBV18 few ASSPNPGNEAF
TRBJ2-1 TRBV7-2 . ASSLRNRGILYNEQF